A single sample is the source of the 2 T cell receptor beta chains below, sequenced in a study of blood T cells in healthy people across ages (dated by TCRdb to about 2015). The method behind the library was 5' RACE. Sequencing was carried out with an Illumina HiSeq 2500. A second 7 to 11 cycle PCR used a sample-barcoded 5' primer and a J-beta primer mix. The raw public reads went through TCRdb reprocessing: fastp at Q25, MiXCR clone calling, in-frame beta chains kept. Entries that share a CDR3 protein sequence are merged under the most common genes and DNA. The sample contains about 1 million distinct CDR3 sequences, around 45% of them found a single time. The ten largest clones capture 18% of the sample. The sequencing input was blood. Receptors originate from a woman aged 60-75 years in good health.

This clonotype has more than one count but fewer than ten. The CDR3 loop is CASSEPRTGRQDGYTF. CDR3 DNA sequence: TGTGCCAGCAGTGAACCGAGGACAGGGCGACAGGATGGCTACACCTTC. V and J are TRBV2 and TRBJ1-2; 8 positions match TRBD1. The CDR3 runs to 16 residues. Germline lookup yields CDR1 SNHLY and CDR2 FYNNEI. Germline trimming cut 2 bases from V and 6 bases from J; bases unmatched to any gene: 11.

The rearrangement links TRBV4-2 to TRBJ2-3; D not certain. The CDR3 runs 15 residues. Germline CDR1 LGHNA, CDR2 YNFKEQ. V lost 1 base and J 4 bases, leaving 12 bases between the germline ends. The CDR3, as DNA: TGTGCCAGCAGCCAAGCCGTGGGATTTGCAGATACGCAGTATTTT. Translating it yields CASSQAVGFADTQYF.